This record looks at one TCR beta chain sequence and its context. In Seattle, patients joined the study during active infection and were tracked longitudinally. This specimen belongs to a study of blood T cell repertoires in COVID-19. Study-level background: The study drew acute and convalescent COVID-19 samples from the United States, Italy and Spain.

This CDR3 has 15 amino acids. J lost 2 bases, V lost 6 bases, and 8 bases had no gene match. CDR1 is KGHSH, CDR2 LQKENI, per germline. Using immunoSEQ multiplex PCR, the repertoire was profiled, and TCRdb retains in-frame clones only, with some absent. The table shows approximately 530,000 clones, with roughly nine tenths occurring only once. The origin of this receptor is a woman in her fifties or sixties with COVID-19, enrolled during active disease. The chain recombines TRBV18 with TRBJ2-7; 9 nucleotides match TRBD1. Sequencing input: peripheral blood. Here the CDR3 DNA reads TGTGCCAGCTCCTTAGAGGGGACAGGGCCCTACGAGCAGTACTTC. As protein: CASSLEGTGPYEQYF.